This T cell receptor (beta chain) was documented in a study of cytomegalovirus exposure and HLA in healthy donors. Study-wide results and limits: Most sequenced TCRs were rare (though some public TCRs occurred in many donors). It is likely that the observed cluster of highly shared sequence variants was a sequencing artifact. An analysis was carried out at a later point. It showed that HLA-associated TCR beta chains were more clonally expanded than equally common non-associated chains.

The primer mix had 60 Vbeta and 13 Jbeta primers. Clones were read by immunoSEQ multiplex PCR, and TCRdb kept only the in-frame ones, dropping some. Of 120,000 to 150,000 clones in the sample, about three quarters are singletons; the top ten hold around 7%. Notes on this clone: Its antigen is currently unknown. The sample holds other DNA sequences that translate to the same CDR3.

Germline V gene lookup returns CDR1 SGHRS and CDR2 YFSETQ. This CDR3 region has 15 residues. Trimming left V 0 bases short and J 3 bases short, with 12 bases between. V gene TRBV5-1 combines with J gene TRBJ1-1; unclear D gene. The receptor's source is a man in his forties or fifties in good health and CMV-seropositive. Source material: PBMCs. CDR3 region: CASSLVPGGYTEAFF. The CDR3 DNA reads TGCGCCAGCAGCTTGGTTCCGGGAGGGTACACTGAAGCTTTCTTT.